This is a list of T cell receptor beta chains from one sample in a study of T cells in localized non-small cell lung cancer. Produced via immunoSEQ multiplex PCR; TCRdb's table is partial and in-frame only. Of around 24,000 clones listed, approximately 84% are singletons. Sequenced here: peripheral blood, sampled before any cancer treatment. These receptors were taken from a male donor aged 60 or older with stage I squamous cell lung carcinoma. CDR3s include the opening cysteine and the closing phenylalanine or tryptophan. The D gene is left open where the match is weak. Some rows have no size entry. The others give once, few or many, or a class for an expanded clone.

abundance	d_gene	j_gene	v_gene	CDR3nt	CDR3aa
.	.	TRBJ1-3	TRBV11-2	TGTGCCAGCAGCCCTCGGACCTCGAGCTCTGGAAACACCATATATTTT	CASSPRTSSSGNTIYF
.	.	TRBJ1-2	TRBV9	TGTGCCAGCAGCACTTCGACAGCCTTCTATGGCTACACCTTC	CASSTSTAFYGYTF
.	.	TRBJ2-3	TRBV11-2	TGTGCCAGTTCTAGGCTAGGTGAAGGGGCAGATACGCAGTATTTT	CASSRLGEGADTQYF
.	.	TRBJ1-4	TRBV25-1	TGTGCCAGCAGTCCTTCGACAACAACTAATGAAAAACTGTTTTTT	CASSPSTTTNEKLFF
.	.	TRBJ1-2	TRBV19	TGTGCCAGTAGCTTCTCGACAGGCCTTCTCTTGTGGGGCTACACCTTC	CASSFSTGLLLWGYTF
.	TRBD2	TRBJ2-1	TRBV5-6	TGTGCCAGCGGTCAAGCGGGGGGACGTCACAATGAGCAGTTCTTC	CASGQAGGRHNEQFF
.	.	TRBJ1-1	TRBV6-6	TGTGCCAGCAGTTACGGGGCTGAAGCTTTCTTT	CASSYGAEAFF
.	TRBD2	TRBJ2-3	TRBV9	TGTGCCAGCAGCTTCCAGACTAGCGGGAGAAATACGCAGTATTTT	CASSFQTSGRNTQYF
once	.	TRBJ1-3	TRBV13	TGTGCCAGCAGCTTAGAGAGGGGAACTGGAAACACCATATATTTT	CASSLERGTGNTIYF
.	.	TRBJ1-1	TRBV7-9	TGTGCCTTGGAGGGACGTCGGAACACTGAAGCTTTCTTT	CALEGRRNTEAFF
.	.	TRBJ2-5	TRBV5-6	TGTGCCAGCAGCACTGCGGGACACCAAGAGACCCAGTACTTC	CASSTAGHQETQYF
.	TRBD1	TRBJ2-7	TRBV7-9	TGTGCCAGCAGCCAGGGGGCAGGGGAGCAGTACTTC	CASSQGAGEQYF
.	TRBD2	TRBJ2-7	TRBV5-1	TGCGCCAGCACCCAGGGACTAACCACCTACGAGCAGTACTTC	CASTQGLTTYEQYF
.	TRBD2	TRBJ2-5	TRBV30	TGTGCCTGGAGTACCGGGCGAGCGGGAGGGGGGGAGACCCAGTACTTC	CAWSTGRAGGGETQYF
.	.	TRBJ1-4	TRBV12-2	TGTGCAAGTCGCTTAAAGAGGGGCGGATGGGCAAAACTGTTTTTT	CASRLKRGGWAKLFF
.	.	TRBJ1-1	TRBV5-1	TGCGCCAGCAGCTTGGTAGGCAGGAACACTGAAGCTTTCTTT	CASSLVGRNTEAFF
.	.	TRBJ2-3	TRBV5-4	TGTGCCAGCAGCCCGACTAATCCGAAGCCAGATACGCAGTATTTT	CASSPTNPKPDTQYF
.	.	TRBJ1-2	TRBV6-5	TGTGCCAGCAGTTACGGGGGCATAGGCTATGGCTACACCTTC	CASSYGGIGYGYTF
.	.	TRBJ1-3	TRBV7-2	TGTGCCAGCAGCCCATACTCCTCTGGAAACACCATATATTTT	CASSPYSSGNTIYF
.	.	TRBJ2-7	TRBV15	TGTGCCACCAGCAGAAGGGGGGGGCTTGTCTCCGAGCAGTACTTC	CATSRRGGLVSEQYF